What follows are 19 T cell receptor beta chains derived from one specimen sequenced in a study of molecular identifiers for immune sequencing clone quantification. Each CDR3 protein gets one entry after TCRdb re-called the PCR reads with MiXCR. The sample holds about 500,000 distinct CDR3 sequences, 20% to 25% seen once. The specimen sequenced was naive CD8+ T cells from blood, with Jurkat cell RNA spiked in. Subset described: FACS-sorted CD8+CD4-CCR7+CD45RA+ naive T cells. The receptors come from a human donor in good health. Some libraries in this study had Jurkat cell RNA spiked in.

This clonotype was counted only a few times. The chain couples TRBV27 to TRBJ2-3; 7 positions agree with TRBD2. CDR3 length equals 16 residues. Germline loops: CDR1 MNHEY, CDR2 SMNVEV (reference sequence). The V and J ends lost 4 bases and 0 bases, in that order; junction bases with no gene match: 7. The CDR3 coding sequence is TGTGCCAGCAGTTGGGGTGGGCGGGGGAGCACAGATACGCAGTATTTT. It translates to CASSWGGRGSTDTQYF.

In regard to this clonotype: A much larger clonotype is one base distant, so this may be a read error. This is likely a read error, given that the CDR3 carries no conserved phenylalanine or tryptophan at its end. The chain is built from TRBV3-1 and TRBJ1-5; possibly TRBD1 for D (5 bases). The germline gives CDR1 LGHDT, CDR2 YNNKEL (reference sequence). CDR3 length: 15 amino acids. Trimming removed 0 bases from V and 7 bases from J, with 13 bases in between. CDR3 in DNA: TGTGCCAGCAGCCAAGATGGGGGGATTCGGCAGCCCCAGCATCTT. Its translation is CASSQDGGIRQPQHL.

This clonotype has ten or more counts. This chain links TRBV30 with TRBJ2-1; the D is unclear. Trimming removed 0 bases at V and 5 bases at J, with 5 bases between. Germline V CDR1 and CDR2: GTSNPN, SVGIG (reference sequence). The CDR3 extends over 12 amino acids. This CDR3 is CAWSVGHNEQFF. The CDR3 region has the DNA TGTGCCTGGAGTGTAGGTCACAATGAGCAGTTCTTC. The variable domain in full, with the rest retrieved from reference TRBV30 and TRBJ2-1, is SQTIHQWPATLVQPVGSPLSLECTVEGTSNPNLYWYRQAAGRGLQLLFYSVGIGQISSEVPQNLSASRPQDRQFILSSKKLLLSDSGFYLCAWSVGHNEQFFGPGTRLTVL.

This clonotype was recorded many times. The chain has TRBV19 and TRBJ1-5; a weak D match, TRBD1 (6 bases). The CDR3 is 12 amino acids. The germline gives CDR1 LNHDA, CDR2 SQIVND (reference sequence). The ends were cut back, 6 bases at V and 7 bases at J, with 10 bases in the middle. CDR3 nucleotide sequence: TGTGCCAGTAGATCAGGGGTCCAGCCCCAGCATTTT. It specifies CASRSGVQPQHF.

J is TRBJ2-2 and V is TRBV21-1; TRBD2, the D gene given by the table, was not confirmed from the DNA. TRBV21-1 is noted as a pseudogene. CDR3 length: 18 residues. CDR3 in amino acids: CASSKGLAGGVSPGELFF. The CDR3 DNA follows: TGTGCCAGCAGCAAGGGACTAGCGGGAGGGGTAAGCCCCGGGGAGCTGTTTTTT.

The chain recombines TRBV28 with TRBJ1-2; D is perhaps TRBD1 (5 bases). V was cut by 6 bases and J by 0 bases, with 14 bases left in between. Germline CDR1 is MDHEN and CDR2 is SYDVKM. The CDR3 length is 15 residues. The CDR3 sequence: CASRTKQVANYGYTF. In DNA, the CDR3 is TGTGCCAGCAGAACCAAACAGGTAGCTAACTATGGCTACACCTTC.

There are many counts of this clonotype. This rearrangement joins TRBV29-1 to TRBJ2-1; 7 bases align to TRBD1. CDR3 size: 15 residues. V was pared by 1 base and J by 0 bases, with 3 bases of the junction left unmatched. Germline lookup yields CDR1 SQVTM and CDR2 ANQGSEA. The CDR3 region is CSVEVGQSSYNEQFF. The DNA for the CDR3 is TGCAGCGTTGAAGTGGGACAGAGCTCCTACAATGAGCAGTTCTTC.

Ten or more counts support this clonotype. The chain links TRBV3-1 to TRBJ2-3; D is unresolved. Germline V gene lookup returns CDR1 LGHDT and CDR2 YNNKEL (reference sequence). The ends were cut back, 0 bases at V and 4 bases at J, with 14 bases in the middle. The CDR3 length is 16 residues. CDR3 nucleotide sequence: TGTGCCAGCAGCCAAGATTCGAACCCGCGGCCAGATACGCAGTATTTT. This gives the protein CASSQDSNPRPDTQYF.

This clonotype occurred many times. V is TRBV12-3 or TRBV12-4 and J is TRBJ2-7; D gene uncertain. The CDR3 is 12 amino acids. Trimming removed 5 bases at V and 3 bases at J, with 8 bases between. In DNA form, the CDR3 reads TGTGCCAGCAGTCCTGGGGTCTACGAGCAGTACTTC. Amino acid sequence: CASSPGVYEQYF.

This clonotype has at least ten counts. CDR3 protein: CASSPPTETYEQYF. The CDR3, as DNA: TGTGCCAGCAGTCCGCCGACAGAAACCTACGAGCAGTACTTC. The rearrangement joins TRBV28 to TRBJ2-7; perhaps TRBD1 as D (5 bases). Germline CDR1 is MDHEN and CDR2 is SYDVKM. The V and J ends lost 5 bases and 2 bases respectively, with 13 bases between them. This CDR3 has 14 amino acids.

Ten or more counts support this clonotype. The chain employs TRBV11-2 and TRBJ2-7; D gene ambiguous. Trimming shortened V by 2 bases and J by 6 bases, and 11 bases separated the two germline ends. CDR3 length: 13 residues. The germline V gene encodes CDR1 SGHAT and CDR2 FQNNGV. In nucleotides, the CDR3 is TGTGCCAGCAGCTTAATCGTGTTGGCCGAGCAGTACTTC. It is translated as CASSLIVLAEQYF.

The J gene is TRBJ2-7, the V gene TRBV19; 7 bases fit TRBD1. The CDR3 extends over 12 amino acids. The J segment lost 6 bases and the V segment lost 4 bases, leaving 3 bases of the junction unmatched. Germline loops: CDR1 LNHDA, CDR2 SQIVND (reference sequence). The CDR3 DNA reads TGTGCCAGTAGTACCAACAGGGGCGAGCAGTACTTC. It translates to CASSTNRGEQYF.

The V call is TRBV4-1, the J call TRBJ2-1, with D perhaps assigned TRBD1 or TRBD2 (5 bases each). CDR1 and CDR2 (germline): MGHRA, YSYEKL. This CDR3 comprises 19 residues. Trimming left V 4 bases short and J 4 bases short, with 26 bases between. Written as DNA, the CDR3 is TGCGCCAGCAGCCTACTACCTTCTACCGGGACGTCAATTTACAATGAGCAGTTCTTC. This translates into CASSLLPSTGTSIYNEQFF.

The chain combines TRBV12-3 or TRBV12-4 with TRBJ2-5; tentatively, D is TRBD1 (5 bases). The CDR3 sequence is 14 residues long. Between the trimmed V and J ends, which lost 5 bases and 4 bases, there was a span of 14 bases. The CDR3: CASSGAPLLETQYF. The CDR3 DNA follows: TGTGCCAGCAGTGGGGCCCCGTTGTTAGAGACCCAGTACTTC.

As regards this clonotype: With a much larger clone just one base away, this may be a read error. Here the CDR3 reads CASSLLGVGGTQYF. CDR3 bases: TGCGCCAGCAGCTTACTCGGGGTCGGGGGTACGCAGTATTTT. This chain links TRBV5-1 with TRBJ2-3, with D possibly matching TRBD2 (6 bases). This CDR3 is built from 14 residues. CDR1 is SGHRS, CDR2 YFSETQ, per germline. Trimming took 2 bases from V and 8 from J, leaving 15 bases between them.

There are many counts of this clonotype. This rearrangement joins TRBV30 to TRBJ1-1; TRBD1 matches 11 bases. In germline, CDR1 is GTSNPN, CDR2 SVGIG (reference sequence). This CDR3 has 14 amino acids. V was pared by 3 bases and J by 6 bases, with 6 bases of the junction left unmatched. CDR3 region: CAWSTGQGASEAFF. The CDR3 DNA reads TGTGCCTGGAGCACAGGACAGGGGGCCTCTGAAGCTTTCTTT.

The rearrangement uses TRBV4-3 and TRBJ1-4; D might be TRBD1 (6 bases). The CDR3 length is 19 residues. V was clipped by 3 bases and J by 7 bases, with 27 bases between them. Germline V gene sequence: CDR1 LGHNA, CDR2 YSLEER. The CDR3 sequence is CASSQPSPGEEFVGEKLFF. The CDR3 nucleotides read TGCGCCAGCAGCCAGCCCTCCCCAGGGGAAGAATTCGTCGGTGAAAAACTGTTTTTT.

In the case of this clonotype: A much larger clone lies one base from this, so it may be a read error. This chain connects TRBV4-3 to TRBJ1-1; D not certain. The germline V gene has CDR1 LGHNA and CDR2 YSLEER. This CDR3 contains 14 residues. V was shortened by 4 bases and J by 1 base, with 10 bases between the two germline ends. The chain's CDR3 is CASSPLITNTEAFF. The DNA for the CDR3 is TGCGCCAGCAGCCCGCTCATAACGAACACTGAAGCTTTCTTT.

This clonotype occurred a few times. This CDR3 is CASGSGTAEINQPQHF. The CDR3 DNA reads as TGCGCCAGCGGATCGGGCACCGCGGAAATCAATCAGCCCCAGCATTTT. The chain combines TRBV4-1 with TRBJ1-5; no reliable D call. This CDR3 contains 16 residues. Trimming cost V 8 bases and J 3 bases, with 20 bases left between them. CDR1 and CDR2 from the germline V gene are MGHRA and YSYEKL.